This entry describes one TCR beta chain. Its antigen is still unknown. Within one base of it there is no much larger clone, and no base qualities were kept. The immunoSEQ Assay, a bias-controlled multiplex PCR, was used to amplify TCRbeta CDR3 regions from genomic DNA. The study's own analysis went as follows. The number of nucleated cells in each sample was estimated by amplification of reference gene primers within the assay. Sequence reads were collapsed and filtered to measure the absolute abundance of every unique TCRbeta CDR3 rearrangement. Productive Simpson clonality was computed per sample as the square root of Simpson's diversity index over productive rearrangements. The source is immuneACCESS, and TCRdb retained only in-frame sequences with V and J called. Part of the clones is not carried over; for the studies checked, unresolved V genes explain less than half of this, and the remainder is unexplained. V and J calls and clone size are copied from that table; D and trimming were computed from the DNA. The sample table records fewer than 75,000 clones; roughly nine tenths of these occur just once. 8.9% of the sample is in the top ten clones.

Each collaborating institution followed its own protocols to collect whole blood in K2EDTA tubes. For TCRbeta analysis, collaborator samples were shipped as frozen whole blood, as isolated PBMCs, or as DNA extracted from either sample type. The data are from a study of blood T cell repertoires in COVID-19 (TCRdb year 2020). Background on the whole study: Collaborator samples came from the United States, Italy and Spain and covered acute and convalescent phases of COVID-19. The prospective study material was composed of cDNA or gDNA derived from T cells, B-cell-depleted T cells, or PBMCs. Subjects who had been exposed to COVID-19, were actively infected with it, or had recovered from it provided the deeply sampled blood TCRbeta repertoires that made up the dataset. A freely available public database, intended as a resource for researchers studying the immune response to SARS-CoV-2, is where the repertoires were released. Samples were obtained from the ongoing ImmuneRACE study (first 160 participants) and from about 1,300 subjects provided by 6 global collaborators. Nearly every sample came with metadata listing a de-identified subject ID, COVID-19 status, age in years and sex. Where HLA class I and class II types were available, the types were taken from metadata supplied by the sample provider, not from assay-based typing. What the research found in general, with its limitations: How much clinical and demographic metadata was included differed by source and by participant, and the metadata was provided uncurated.

Trimming accounts for 3 bases at V and 2 bases at J, while the number of junction bases matched to no gene is 5. CDR1 and CDR2, per the germline V gene, are WSHSY and SAAADI. The CDR3 covers 15 residues, taking in both the cysteine and the phenylalanine. Left in the record is the CDR3 DNA by itself, 45 bases read in frame from the first base. What was sequenced was peripheral blood. This clonotype originated in a man older than 75 with acute or convalescent COVID-19. The chain was built from TRBV10-2 and TRBJ2-7; TRBD2 agrees with 9 junctional bases. The DNA sequence is given as TGCGCCAGCAGTGACCCTAGCGGGGTTGCCTACGAGCAGTACTTC. The encoded protein is CASSDPSGVAYEQYF.